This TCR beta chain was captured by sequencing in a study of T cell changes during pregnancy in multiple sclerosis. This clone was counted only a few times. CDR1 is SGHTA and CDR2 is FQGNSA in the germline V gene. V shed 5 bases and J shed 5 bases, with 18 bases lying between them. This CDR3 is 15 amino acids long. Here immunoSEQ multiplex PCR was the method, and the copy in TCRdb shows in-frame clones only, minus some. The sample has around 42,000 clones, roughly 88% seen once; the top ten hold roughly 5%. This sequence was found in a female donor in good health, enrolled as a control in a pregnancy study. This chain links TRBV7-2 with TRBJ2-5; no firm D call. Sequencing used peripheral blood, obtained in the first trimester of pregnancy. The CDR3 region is CASSIQTGPSETQYF. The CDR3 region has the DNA TGTGCCAGCAGCATACAAACGGGTCCTTCGGAGACCCAGTACTTC.